This TCR beta chain emerged from a study of shared clonotypes between healthy human individuals. The CDR3 runs 16 residues. J was trimmed by 4 bases and V by 5 bases; bases with no gene match: 11. Germline V CDR1 and CDR2: MNHGY, SAAAGT. The protocol was immunoSEQ multiplex PCR, while the TCRdb copy is restricted to in-frame clones and leaves out a portion. Found here are some 2,500,000 clones, approximately 94% of them singletons; the top ten hold approximately 0.35%. The sequencing input was naive CD4+ T cells from PBMCs. Subset of the sample: CD45RA+ positively selected. The source is a man aged 18 to 30 in good health. Some clones in this sample may be carry-over from other donors' samples. The V gene is TRBV6-8, the J gene TRBJ2-1, with 7 bases lining up with TRBD2. CDR3 DNA sequence: TGTGCCAGCAGTGAGTCTAGGGAGGGCTTTTACAATGAGCAGTTCTTC. This encodes CASSESREGFYNEQFF.